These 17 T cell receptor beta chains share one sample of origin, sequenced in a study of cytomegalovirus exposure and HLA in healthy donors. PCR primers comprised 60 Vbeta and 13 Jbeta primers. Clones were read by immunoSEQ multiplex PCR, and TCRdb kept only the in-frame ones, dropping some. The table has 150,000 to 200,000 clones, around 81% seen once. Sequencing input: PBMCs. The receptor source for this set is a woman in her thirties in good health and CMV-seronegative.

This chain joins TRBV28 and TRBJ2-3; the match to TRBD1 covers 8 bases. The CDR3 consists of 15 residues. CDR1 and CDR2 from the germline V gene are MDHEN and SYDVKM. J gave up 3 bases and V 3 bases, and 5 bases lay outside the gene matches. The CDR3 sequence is CASSFFTGGTDTQYF. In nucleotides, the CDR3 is TGTGCCAGCAGTTTTTTTACAGGGGGAACAGATACGCAGTATTTT.

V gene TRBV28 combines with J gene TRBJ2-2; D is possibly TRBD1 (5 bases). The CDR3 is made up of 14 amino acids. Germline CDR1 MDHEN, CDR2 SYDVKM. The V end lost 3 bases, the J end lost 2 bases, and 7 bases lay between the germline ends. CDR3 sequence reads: CASSFQGNTGELFF. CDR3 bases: TGTGCCAGCAGTTTTCAGGGAAACACCGGGGAGCTGTTTTTT.

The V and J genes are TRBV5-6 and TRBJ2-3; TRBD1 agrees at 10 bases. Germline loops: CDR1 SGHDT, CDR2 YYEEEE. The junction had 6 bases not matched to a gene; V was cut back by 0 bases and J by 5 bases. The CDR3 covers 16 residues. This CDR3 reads CASSLAGTGVGDTQYF. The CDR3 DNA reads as TGTGCCAGCAGCTTGGCGGGGACAGGGGTGGGAGATACGCAGTATTTT.

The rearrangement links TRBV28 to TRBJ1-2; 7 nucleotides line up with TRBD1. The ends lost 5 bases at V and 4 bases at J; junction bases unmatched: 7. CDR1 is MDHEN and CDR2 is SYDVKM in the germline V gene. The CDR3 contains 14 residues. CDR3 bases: TGTGCCAGCAGTCCCGGGACAGTCTTCTATGGCTACACCTTC. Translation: CASSPGTVFYGYTF.

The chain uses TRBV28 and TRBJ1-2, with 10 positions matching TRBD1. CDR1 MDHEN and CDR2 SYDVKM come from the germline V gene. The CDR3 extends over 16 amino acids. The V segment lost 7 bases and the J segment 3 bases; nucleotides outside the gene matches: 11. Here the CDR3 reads CASNEPGQGPYYGYTF. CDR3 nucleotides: TGTGCCAGCAACGAACCGGGACAGGGGCCCTACTATGGCTACACCTTC.

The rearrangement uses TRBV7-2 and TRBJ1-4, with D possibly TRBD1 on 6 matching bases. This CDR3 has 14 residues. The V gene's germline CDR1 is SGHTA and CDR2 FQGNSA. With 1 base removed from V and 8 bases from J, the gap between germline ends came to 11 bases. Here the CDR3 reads CASSLGGHGEKLFF. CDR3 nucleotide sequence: TGTGCCAGCAGCTTAGGGGGGCACGGGGAAAAACTGTTTTTT. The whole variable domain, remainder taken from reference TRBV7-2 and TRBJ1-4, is GAGVSQSPSNKVTEKGKDVELRCDPISGHTALYWYRQSLGQGLEFLIYFQGNSAPDKSGLPSDRFSAERTGGSVSTLTIQRTQQEDSAVYLCASSLGGHGEKLFFGSGTQLSVL.

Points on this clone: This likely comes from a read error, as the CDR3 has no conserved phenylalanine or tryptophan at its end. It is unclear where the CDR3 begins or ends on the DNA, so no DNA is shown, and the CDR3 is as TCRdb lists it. CDR3 sequence reads: CASGGDKRL. This chain connects TRBV12-5 to TRBJ2-6; TRBD1 is the table's D call and was not checked against the DNA. Including both end residues, the CDR3 is 9 amino acids long. CDR1 is LGHNT and CDR2 is FRNRAP in the germline V gene.

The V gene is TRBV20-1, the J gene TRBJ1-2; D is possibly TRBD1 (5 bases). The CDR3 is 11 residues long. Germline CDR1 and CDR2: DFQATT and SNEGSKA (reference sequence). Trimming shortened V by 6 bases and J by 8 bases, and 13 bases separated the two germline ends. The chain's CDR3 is CSAGGFRGYTF. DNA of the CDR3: TGCAGTGCGGGGGGTTTTCGCGGCTACACCTTC.

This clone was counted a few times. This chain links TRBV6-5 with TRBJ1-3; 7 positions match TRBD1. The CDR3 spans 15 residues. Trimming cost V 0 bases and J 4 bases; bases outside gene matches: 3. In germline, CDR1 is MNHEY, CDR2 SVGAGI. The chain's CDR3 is CASSYSQGVGNTIYF. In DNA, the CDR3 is TGTGCCAGCAGTTACTCGCAGGGGGTCGGAAACACCATATATTTT.

This CDR3 reads CASSGEAGAQLWNYEQYF. The CDR3 DNA is TGTGCCAGCAGTGGGGAAGCGGGGGCCCAACTTTGGAACTACGAGCAGTACTTC. V gene TRBV6-1 combines with J gene TRBJ2-7; 8 bases align to TRBD2. Germline V lookup: CDR1 MNHNS, CDR2 SASEGT. V lost 4 bases and J lost 3; bases outside the gene matches: 17. The CDR3 is 18 amino acids.

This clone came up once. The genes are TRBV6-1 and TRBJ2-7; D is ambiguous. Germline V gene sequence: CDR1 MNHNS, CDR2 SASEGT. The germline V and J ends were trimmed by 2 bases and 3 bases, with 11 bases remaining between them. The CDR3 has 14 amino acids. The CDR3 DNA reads TGTGCCAGCAGTGAAAATGGCATTAACTACGAGCAGTACTTC. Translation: CASSENGINYEQYF.

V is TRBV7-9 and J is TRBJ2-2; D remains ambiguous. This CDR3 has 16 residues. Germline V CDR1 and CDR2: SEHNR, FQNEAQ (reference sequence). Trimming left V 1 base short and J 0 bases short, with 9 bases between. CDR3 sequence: CASSLVGGANTGELFF. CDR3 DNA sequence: TGTGCCAGCAGCTTAGTCGGCGGCGCGAACACCGGGGAGCTGTTTTTT.

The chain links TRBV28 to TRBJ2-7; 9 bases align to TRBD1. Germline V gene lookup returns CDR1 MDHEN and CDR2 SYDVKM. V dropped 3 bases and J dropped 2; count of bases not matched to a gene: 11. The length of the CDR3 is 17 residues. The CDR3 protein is CASSFSIGGTGTYEQYF. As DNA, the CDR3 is TGTGCCAGCAGTTTTTCGATCGGTGGGACAGGGACCTACGAGCAGTACTTC. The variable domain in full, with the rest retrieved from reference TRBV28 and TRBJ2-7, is DVKVTQSSRYLVKRTGEKVFLECVQDMDHENMFWYRQDPGLGLRLIYFSYDVKMKEKGDIPEGYSVSREKKERFSLILESASTNQTSMYLCASSFSIGGTGTYEQYFGPGTRLTVT.

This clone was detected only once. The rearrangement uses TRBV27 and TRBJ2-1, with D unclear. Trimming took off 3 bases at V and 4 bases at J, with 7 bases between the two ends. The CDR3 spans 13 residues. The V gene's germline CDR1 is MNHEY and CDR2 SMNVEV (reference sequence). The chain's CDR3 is CASSFGPYNEQFF. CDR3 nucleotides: TGTGCCAGCAGTTTTGGCCCTTACAATGAGCAGTTCTTC.

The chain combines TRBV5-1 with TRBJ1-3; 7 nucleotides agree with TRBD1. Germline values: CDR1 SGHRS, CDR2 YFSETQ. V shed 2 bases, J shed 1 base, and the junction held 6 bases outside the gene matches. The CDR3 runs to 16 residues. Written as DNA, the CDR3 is TGCGCCAGCAGCTTATATACAGGGGTTTCTGGAAACACCATATATTTT. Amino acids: CASSLYTGVSGNTIYF.

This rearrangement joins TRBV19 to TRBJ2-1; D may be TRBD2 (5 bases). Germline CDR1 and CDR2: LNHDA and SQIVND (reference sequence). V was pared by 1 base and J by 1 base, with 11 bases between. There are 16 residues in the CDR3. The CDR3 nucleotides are TGTGCCAGTAGTATAGTAACCCGGGGTTCCTACAATGAGCAGTTCTTC. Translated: CASSIVTRGSYNEQFF.

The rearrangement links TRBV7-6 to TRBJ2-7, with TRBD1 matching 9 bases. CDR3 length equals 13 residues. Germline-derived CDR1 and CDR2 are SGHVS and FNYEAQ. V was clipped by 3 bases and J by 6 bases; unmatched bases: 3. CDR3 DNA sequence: TGTGCCAGCAGCTTCGGGACAGGGAGCGAGCAGTACTTC. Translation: CASSFGTGSEQYF.